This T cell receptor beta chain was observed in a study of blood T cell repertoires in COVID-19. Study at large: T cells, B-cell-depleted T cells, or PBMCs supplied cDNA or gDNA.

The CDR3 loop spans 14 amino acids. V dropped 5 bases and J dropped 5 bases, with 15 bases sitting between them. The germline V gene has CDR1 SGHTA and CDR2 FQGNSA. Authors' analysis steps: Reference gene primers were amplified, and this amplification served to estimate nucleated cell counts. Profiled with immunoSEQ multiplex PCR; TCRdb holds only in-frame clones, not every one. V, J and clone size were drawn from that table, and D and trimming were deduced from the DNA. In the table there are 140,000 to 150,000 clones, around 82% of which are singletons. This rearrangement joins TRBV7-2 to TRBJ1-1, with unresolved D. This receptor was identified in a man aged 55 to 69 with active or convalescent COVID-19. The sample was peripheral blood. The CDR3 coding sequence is TGTGCCAGCAGCCAGAGCGGTCCGGGAACTGAAGCTTTCTTT. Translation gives CASSQSGPGTEAFF.